This TCR beta chain was captured by sequencing in a study of blood T cell repertoires in COVID-19 (TCRdb year 2020). Describing the broader study: Samples covering the acute and convalescent phases of COVID-19 were provided by collaborators in the United States, Italy and Spain. The material from the prospective study consisted of cDNA or gDNA derived from T cells, B-cell-depleted T cells, or PBMCs. Subjects who had been exposed to COVID-19, were actively infected with it, or had recovered from it provided the deeply sampled blood TCRbeta repertoires that made up the dataset. The repertoires were released in a freely available public database intended as a resource for research on the immune response to SARS-CoV-2. The samples were drawn from the first 160 participants of the ongoing ImmuneRACE study and from about 1,200 subjects provided by 6 global collaborators. Nearly every sample came with metadata listing a de-identified subject ID, COVID-19 status, age in years and sex. Where HLA class I and class II types were available, the types were taken from metadata supplied by the sample provider, not from assay-based typing. Study-level results and caveats: How much clinical and demographic metadata was included differed by source and by participant, and the metadata was provided uncurated.

The CDR3 starts with the cysteine, ends with the phenylalanine, and has 15 residues. Here the CDR3 DNA is all that survives: 45 bases in frame from base 1. V sheds 0 bases and J sheds 10 bases, leaving 18 bases between their ends. CDR1 and CDR2 were assigned from the germline V gene as MGHRA and YSYEKL. TCRbeta CDR3 regions were amplified from genomic DNA using the immunoSEQ Assay, a bias-controlled multiplex PCR. The original methods were these. Within the assay, amplification of reference gene primers was used to estimate how many nucleated cells each sample contained. Sequence reads were collapsed and filtered to measure the absolute abundance of every unique TCRbeta CDR3 rearrangement. Productive Simpson clonality was computed per sample as the square root of Simpson's diversity index over productive rearrangements. TCRdb limited this immuneACCESS table to in-frame rearrangements with V and J called. A share of clones is missing; checked studies link under half to unresolved V genes, and the rest is unexplained. The V and J calls and clone size were taken over from that table, and D and trimming were inferred from the DNA. Across this sample there are under 30,000 clones, with 86% seen only once. The ten largest account for 12% of the sample.

The collaborating institutions used their own protocols to collect whole blood in K2EDTA tubes. For TCRbeta analysis, collaborators shipped samples as frozen whole blood, isolated PBMCs, or DNA extracted from either of those sample types. Regarding this clone: What antigen it recognizes has not been identified. No base-level quality is on record; no much larger clone is a single base apart.

Material: peripheral blood. The chain is assembled from TRBV4-1 and TRBJ1-2; TRBD1 might be the D gene, on 5 matching bases. This receptor was identified in a woman aged 80 or over with active or convalescent COVID-19. The DNA reads TGCGCCAGCAGCCAAGATGGACTACCGCAGGGTTCCTACACCTTC. Protein translation: CASSQDGLPQGSYTF.